These 26 T cell receptor beta chains originate from one sample sequenced in a study of cytomegalovirus exposure and HLA in healthy donors. The PCR made use of 60 Vbeta and 13 Jbeta primers. Using immunoSEQ multiplex PCR, the repertoire was profiled, and TCRdb retains in-frame clones only, with some absent. The data show over 150,000 clones, with more than 65% seen just once and over 0.95% held by the top ten. The source material was PBMCs. These TCRs come from a woman aged 45-59 years in good health and CMV-seronegative.

The J gene is TRBJ2-7, the V gene TRBV5-1; TRBD1 matches 11 bases. The J segment lost 0 bases and the V segment lost 6 bases, leaving 11 bases of the junction unmatched. Germline CDR1 SGHRS, CDR2 YFSETQ. The CDR3 has 17 amino acids. The CDR3 sequence: CASNYPRDRGASYEQYF. In DNA, the CDR3 is TGCGCCAGCAATTACCCTAGGGACAGGGGGGCCTCCTACGAGCAGTACTTC. The full variable domain, completed using reference TRBV5-1 and TRBJ2-7, is KAGVTQTPRYLIKTRGQQVTLSCSPISGHRSVSWYQQTPGQGLQFLFEYFSETQRNKGNFPGRFSGRQFSNSRSEMNVSTLELGDSALYLCASNYPRDRGASYEQYFGPGTRLTVT.

This chain joins TRBV5-4 and TRBJ2-5; 11 positions match TRBD2. Germline values: CDR1 SGHNT, CDR2 YYREEE (reference sequence). V dropped 4 bases and J dropped 2; count of bases not matched to a gene: 4. CDR3 length: 15 amino acids. The CDR3 here is CASSPGTSGQETQYF. The CDR3, as DNA: TGTGCCAGCAGCCCCGGGACTAGCGGACAAGAGACCCAGTACTTC.

This clone showed up just once. V is TRBV7-6 and J is TRBJ2-1, with D possibly matching TRBD2 (6 bases). V was clipped by 5 bases and J by 4 bases, with 12 bases between them. Germline values: CDR1 SGHVS, CDR2 FNYEAQ. The CDR3 sequence is 14 residues long. CDR3 DNA: TGTGCCAGCAGCGGGGGACTTTTATACAATGAGCAGTTCTTC. This translates into CASSGGLLYNEQFF.

In its sample, this clone was seen once. The chain couples TRBV13 to TRBJ2-3; 9 positions match TRBD1. The V gene end was trimmed by 1 base and the J gene end by 8 bases; junction bases not matched to a gene: 4. Germline assignment: CDR1 PRHDT and CDR2 FYEKMQ (reference sequence). There are 14 residues in the CDR3. DNA of the CDR3: TGTGCCAGCAGCTTAGAGGGACAGGGAAGTACGCAGTATTTT. Its translation is CASSLEGQGSTQYF.

This chain joins TRBV5-1 and TRBJ1-3, with D possibly matching TRBD1 (6 bases). The CDR3 is made up of 19 amino acids. The germline V gene encodes CDR1 SGHRS and CDR2 YFSETQ. Trimming took off 7 bases at V and 1 base at J, with 27 bases between the two ends. The CDR3 loop is CASLRYHRDTQTSGNTIYF. The CDR3 region has the DNA TGCGCCAGCCTTCGGTATCACCGGGACACACAAACTTCTGGAAACACCATATATTTT.

This chain joins TRBV28 and TRBJ1-2, with D hard to call. Germline assignment: CDR1 MDHEN and CDR2 SYDVKM. Trimming cost V 7 bases and J 3 bases, with 18 bases left between them. The CDR3 extends over 15 amino acids. This CDR3 reads CASTSLPIHYYGYTF. As DNA, the CDR3 is TGTGCCAGCACTTCCCTACCAATCCACTACTATGGCTACACCTTC.

This clone was observed once. CDR3 DNA sequence: TGTGCCAGCAGTGAAGGAGAGTTACAAGAGACCCAGTACTTC. Translating gives CASSEGELQETQYF. The chain uses TRBV2 and TRBJ2-5; no clear D gene. Trimming stripped 1 base from V and 2 bases from J, with 8 bases between. Per germline, CDR1 SNHLY and CDR2 FYNNEI. This CDR3 has 14 residues.

The J gene is TRBJ2-5, the V gene TRBV10-3; 9 positions match TRBD2. The CDR3 covers 14 residues. Per the germline V gene, CDR1 is ENHRY and CDR2 is SYGVKD. Trimming removed 4 bases from V and 4 bases from J; junction bases left unmatched: 4. The CDR3 here is CAISGSGGGETQYF. The CDR3 bases are TGTGCCATCAGTGGTAGCGGGGGTGGAGAGACCCAGTACTTC.

This chain joins TRBV27 and TRBJ1-2; D remains unclear. CDR1 is MNHEY, CDR2 SMNVEV, per germline (reference sequence). Trimming took off 5 bases at V and 4 bases at J, with 5 bases between the two ends. The CDR3 loop spans 11 amino acids. This CDR3 reads CASSPGYGYTF. The CDR3 nucleotides are TGTGCCAGCAGTCCGGGCTATGGCTACACCTTC.

The chain recombines TRBV6-5 with TRBJ1-3; D may be TRBD1 (5 bases). CDR1 is MNHEY, CDR2 SVGAGI, per germline. Trimming took off 0 bases at V and 4 bases at J, with 10 bases between the two ends. CDR3 length: 15 residues. The CDR3 nucleotides read TGTGCCAGCAGTTACTCTAGACAGCTCGGAAACACCATATATTTT. It encodes CASSYSRQLGNTIYF.

The chain joins TRBV29-1 to TRBJ1-1, with 9 bases that match TRBD1. J gave up 7 bases and V 7 bases, and 4 bases lay outside the gene matches. The CDR3 runs to 11 residues. Germline CDR1 reads SQVTM; CDR2 reads ANQGSEA. The CDR3 bases are TGCAGCGGCCGGACAGGGGATGAAGCTTTCTTT. Amino acid sequence: CSGRTGDEAFF.

The rearrangement links TRBV10-3 to TRBJ2-7; D might be TRBD2 (6 bases). Trimming pared 10 bases from V and 0 bases from J, leaving 13 bases between. CDR1 and CDR2 (germline): ENHRY, SYGVKD. CDR3 length: 13 residues. CDR3 nucleotides: TGTGCCACAGGACTACCTAACTCCTACGAGCAGTACTTC. The encoded protein is CATGLPNSYEQYF.

This clone was found once. This sequence joins TRBV30 and TRBJ2-3, with 14 positions matching TRBD2. CDR3 length equals 14 residues. Unmatched junction bases numbered 3, after V lost 7 bases and J lost 3 bases. Germline CDR1 GTSNPN, CDR2 SVGIG (reference sequence). The CDR3 protein is CASRLAGGTDTQYF. Here the CDR3 DNA reads TGTGCCTCCAGACTAGCGGGAGGGACAGATACGCAGTATTTT.

The rearrangement joins TRBV6-5 to TRBJ1-1; maybe TRBD1 (5 bases). Looked up from germline, CDR1 is MNHEY and CDR2 is SVGAGI. The CDR3 loop spans 16 amino acids. V was shortened by 2 bases and J by 3 bases, with 16 bases between the two germline ends. CDR3 nucleotides: TGTGCCAGCAGTTACCTGGGGCAGGGATCATACACTGAAGCTTTCTTT. Amino acids: CASSYLGQGSYTEAFF.

The rearrangement joins TRBV19 to TRBJ1-1; 8 bases are a match to TRBD1. CDR1 is LNHDA, CDR2 SQIVND, per germline (reference sequence). CDR3 length: 12 amino acids. The trim removed 8 bases at V and 6 bases at J, leaving 5 bases unmatched. CDR3: CASATGAPEAFF. The CDR3 DNA reads as TGTGCCAGTGCGACAGGGGCGCCTGAAGCTTTCTTT.

V usage is TRBV18 and J usage is TRBJ2-5; D is unclear. This CDR3 is built from 16 residues. V was clipped by 2 bases and J by 1 base, with 14 bases between them. The germline V gene encodes CDR1 KGHSH and CDR2 LQKENI. The CDR3 spells CASSPRQATLQETQYF. The CDR3 DNA reads as TGTGCCAGCTCACCAAGGCAGGCCACGCTCCAAGAGACCCAGTACTTC.

Written as DNA, the CDR3 is TGTGCCACCAGCAGTCACGACGTACTAAGCAATCAGCCCCAGCATTTT. Translation: CATSSHDVLSNQPQHF. The chain recombines TRBV15 with TRBJ1-5, with D uncertain. In germline, CDR1 is LNHNV, CDR2 YYDKDF (reference sequence). V lost 3 bases and J lost 1, with 13 bases in between. This CDR3 is built from 16 residues.

The rearrangement joins TRBV7-9 to TRBJ2-3; D is perhaps TRBD1 (5 bases). Trimming left V 4 bases short and J 8 bases short, with 13 bases between. CDR1 SEHNR and CDR2 FQNEAQ come from the germline V gene (reference sequence). CDR3 length equals 13 residues. In DNA form, the CDR3 reads TGTGCCAGCAGCTCCTCGTTTCAGGGTACGCAGTATTTT. Translating it yields CASSSSFQGTQYF.

The chain combines TRBV12-5 with TRBJ2-1; 10 bases are shared with TRBD2. Germline CDR1 reads LGHNT; CDR2 reads FRNRAP. The CDR3 consists of 15 residues. After removal of 6 bases from V and 3 bases from J, the junction contained 5 bases not matched to a gene. CDR3 loop: CASGAGTSDYNEQFF. As DNA, the CDR3 is TGTGCTAGTGGGGCCGGGACTAGCGACTACAATGAGCAGTTCTTC.

Here the CDR3 DNA reads TGTGCCAGCAGGGTGGAGTGGACTAGTGATACGCAGTATTTT. Its translation: CASRVEWTSDTQYF. The gene calls are TRBV5-6 and TRBJ2-3; 7 nucleotides align to TRBD2. The CDR3 spans 14 residues. Trimming removed 5 bases from V and 6 bases from J; junction bases left unmatched: 9. Germline CDR1 reads SGHDT; CDR2 reads YYEEEE.

This clone occurred a few times. This chain uses TRBV6-6 with TRBJ1-2, with unresolved D. Germline CDR1 and CDR2: MNHNY and SVGAGI (reference sequence). The ends were cut back, 6 bases at V and 5 bases at J, with 4 bases in the middle. The CDR3 has 10 amino acids. CDR3 protein: CASRQYGYTF. The CDR3 bases are TGTGCCAGCAGACAATATGGCTACACCTTC.

CDR3 region: CASSYEGPGNSPLHF. In DNA, the CDR3 is TGTGCCAGCAGTTACGAGGGTCCCGGGAATTCACCCCTCCACTTT. The chain links TRBV6-5 to TRBJ1-6, with D unresolved. The CDR3 is 15 residues long. Trimming took 2 bases from V and 7 from J, leaving 12 bases between them. Germline loops: CDR1 MNHEY, CDR2 SVGAGI.

The rearrangement links TRBV19 to TRBJ1-3; D not certain. Germline CDR1 LNHDA, CDR2 SQIVND (reference sequence). The CDR3 has 12 residues. Trimming removed 7 bases at V and 6 bases at J, with 10 bases between. CDR3 in DNA: TGTGCCAGTACCGCCGACTTAAACACCATATATTTT. Its translation is CASTADLNTIYF.

The chain links TRBV5-6 to TRBJ1-2; 7 bases align to TRBD1. The germline V gene has CDR1 SGHDT and CDR2 YYEEEE. The CDR3 sequence is 17 residues long. V was clipped by 0 bases and J by 4 bases; unmatched bases: 12. Here the CDR3 reads CASSLEVVGDRAYGYTF. The CDR3 DNA follows: TGTGCCAGCAGCTTGGAAGTGGTAGGAGACAGGGCCTATGGCTACACCTTC.

The chain recombines TRBV29-1 with TRBJ2-3, with D unresolved. V was clipped by 1 base and J by 2 bases, with 10 bases between them. The CDR3 has 14 residues. Germline-derived CDR1 and CDR2 are SQVTM and ANQGSEA. CDR3 region: CSVEGLSDTDTQYF. Here the CDR3 DNA reads TGCAGCGTTGAAGGGCTCTCCGACACAGATACGCAGTATTTT.

The rearrangement joins TRBV27 to TRBJ2-1; a possible D gene is TRBD1 (6 bases). The ends were cut back, 5 bases at V and 2 bases at J, with 13 bases in the middle. Germline V CDR1 and CDR2: MNHEY, SMNVEV (reference sequence). The CDR3 is 15 residues long. This CDR3 reads CASSERQAAYNEQFF. The CDR3 region has the DNA TGTGCCAGCAGTGAAAGACAGGCCGCCTACAATGAGCAGTTCTTC.